This T cell receptor beta chain was recovered during a study of blood T cells in healthy people across ages. Study-wide results and caveats: Age showed a roughly linear inverse relationship with TCR beta diversity per million T cells.

Through a sample-barcoded 5' primer and a J-beta primer mix, a second PCR was run for 7 to 11 cycles. A template-switch adaptor that had 12 random nucleotides put a tag on each cDNA molecule. In TCRdb, the 5' RACE reads were re-called with MiXCR into one record per CDR3 protein. The repertoire holds 650,000 to 900,000 distinct CDR3 sequences, with less than 80% as singletons. Germline CDR1 and CDR2: MNHEY and SMNVEV (reference sequence). V lost 0 bases and J 1 base, leaving 9 bases between the germline ends. The CDR3 consists of 15 residues. With regard to this clonotype: Its target is unknown.

Peripheral blood was drawn, approximately 9.4 milliliters per donor. Each sample yielded at least 6 million isolated PBMCs. The specimen was blood. This sequence joins TRBV27 and TRBJ1-1, with no clear D. The clonotype comes from a man between 25 and 39 years old in good health. The CDR3 here is CASSLSRNKNTEAFF. The CDR3 nucleotides read TGTGCCAGCAGTTTATCAAGAAACAAGAACACTGAAGCTTTCTTT.